This T cell receptor (beta chain) is drawn from a study of T cells in Graves' hyperthyroidism and ophthalmopathy. The V end was cut by 3 bases, the J end by 2 bases, with 17 bases between. This CDR3 has 16 amino acids. This clonotype was seen at least ten times. Researchers amplified the TCR beta CDR3 regions from RNA transcripts. The HTBI primer set drove a first-round RT-PCR of the TCR CDR3. One entry per CDR3 protein results from TCRdb running MiXCR on the multiplex PCR reads. The data contain 550,000 to 600,000 distinct CDR3 sequences, approximately 15% of them singletons. This receptor was obtained from a woman younger than 35 with Graves' hyperthyroidism. Sequencing input: blood. The chain uses TRBV12-3 or TRBV12-4 and TRBJ2-7; D possibly corresponds to TRBD2 (5 bases). The CDR3 nucleotides are TGTGCCAGCAGTTTCTTCGTGGCTAGCCAAGCCTACGAGCAGTACTTC. Protein sequence: CASSFFVASQAYEQYF.